This T cell receptor (beta chain) was identified during a study of OX40 agonist ivuxolimab in advanced cancers. In the study overall: Three patients responded partially, comprising one with hepatocellular carcinoma and two with cutaneous melanoma. Study-level results: At 0.1 to 3.0 mg/kg, clonal expansion of CD4+ and CD8+ blood T cells had occurred by week 6.

Germline V gene lookup returns CDR1 MDHEN and CDR2 SYDVKM. The CDR3 is 15 residues long. J was trimmed by 2 bases and V by 2 bases; bases with no gene match: 0. Sequencing used immunoSEQ multiplex PCR; TCRdb keeps in-frame clones, though not all of them. The sample includes about 24,000 clones, just under 75% seen only once; the top ten take 15% to 20%. Patients who had autoimmune disease history or got systemic immunosuppression were left out. A single count supports this clone. The antigen remains undetermined. Material: CD4+ or CD8+ T cells sorted from blood, obtained in a trial of the OX40 agonist ivuxolimab. The rearrangement links TRBV28 to TRBJ2-1, with TRBD2 matching over 10 bases. The clonotype was recovered from an adult with an advanced solid tumor such as melanoma, head and neck, liver or kidney cancer. DNA of the CDR3: TGTGCCAGCAGTTTAAGCGGGGGGGCCTACAATGAGCAGTTCTTC. Protein product: CASSLSGGAYNEQFF.